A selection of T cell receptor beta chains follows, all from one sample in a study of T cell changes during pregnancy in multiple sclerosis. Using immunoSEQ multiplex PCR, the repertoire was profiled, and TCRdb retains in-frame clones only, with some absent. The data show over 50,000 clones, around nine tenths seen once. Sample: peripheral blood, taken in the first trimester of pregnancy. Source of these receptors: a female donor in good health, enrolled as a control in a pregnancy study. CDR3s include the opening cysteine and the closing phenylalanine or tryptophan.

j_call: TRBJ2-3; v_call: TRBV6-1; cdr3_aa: CASSPRTGPTDTQYF
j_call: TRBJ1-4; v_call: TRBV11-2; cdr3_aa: CASSNIRGTNEKLFF
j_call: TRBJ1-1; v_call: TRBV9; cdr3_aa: CASSVSAGGTEAFF
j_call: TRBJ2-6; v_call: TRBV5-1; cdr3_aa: CASSLFGGPPGQNSGANVLTF
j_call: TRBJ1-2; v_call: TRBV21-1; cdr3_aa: CASSNYDFKRGYTF
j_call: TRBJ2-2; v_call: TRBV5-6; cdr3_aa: CASRRELGELFF
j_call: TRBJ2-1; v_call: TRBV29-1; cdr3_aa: CSVGGGQGANEQFF
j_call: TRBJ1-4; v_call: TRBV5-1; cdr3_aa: CASSPVGQGADNEKLFF
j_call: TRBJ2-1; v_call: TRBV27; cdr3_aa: CASSTPFGSERDRSYNEQFF
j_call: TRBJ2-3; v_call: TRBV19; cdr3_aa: CASSPFGTSGGADTQYF
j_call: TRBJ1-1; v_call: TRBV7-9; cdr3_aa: CASSLYQGHTEAFF
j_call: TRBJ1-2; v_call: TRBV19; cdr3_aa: CATQGRGSYGYTF
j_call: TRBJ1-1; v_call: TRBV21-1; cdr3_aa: CASSKGIRSGGPTEAFF
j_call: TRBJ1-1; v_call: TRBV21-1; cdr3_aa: CASLNRGVGLNTEAFF
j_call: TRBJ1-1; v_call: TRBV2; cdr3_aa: CARRRQGSTEAFF
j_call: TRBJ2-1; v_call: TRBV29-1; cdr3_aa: CSVHWTSGDYNEQFF
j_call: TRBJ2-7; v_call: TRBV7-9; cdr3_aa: CASSPGGDEQYF
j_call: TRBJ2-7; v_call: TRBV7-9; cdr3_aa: CASSLESSSYEQYF
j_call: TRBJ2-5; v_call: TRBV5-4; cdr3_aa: CASSLSQETQYF
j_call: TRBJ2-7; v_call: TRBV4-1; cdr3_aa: CASSQDGGDYEQYF
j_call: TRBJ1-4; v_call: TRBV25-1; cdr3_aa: CASSDGGRNNEKLFF
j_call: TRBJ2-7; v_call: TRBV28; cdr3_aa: CASSLGLASYEQYF
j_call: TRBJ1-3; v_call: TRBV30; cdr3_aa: CAWSVWAGGTGNTIYF
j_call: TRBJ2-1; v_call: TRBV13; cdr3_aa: CASSLSENEQFF
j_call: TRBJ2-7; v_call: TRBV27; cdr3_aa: CASSLAIGADYEQYF
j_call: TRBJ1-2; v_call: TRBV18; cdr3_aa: CASSPGNRDGYTF